These 14 T cell receptor beta chains were sequenced from one sample in a study of T cell changes during pregnancy in multiple sclerosis. TCRdb keeps only in-frame clones here, not all; method: immunoSEQ multiplex PCR. The sample has 35,000 or so clones; about 90% are singletons. The material was CD4+ T cells from peripheral blood mononuclear cells, obtained before pregnancy. Source of these receptors: a female donor with multiple sclerosis, enrolled in a pregnancy study.

The chain is built from TRBV7-6 and TRBJ2-1, with D perhaps TRBD1 (5 bases). V was cut by 9 bases and J by 0 bases, with 9 bases left in between. The CDR3 consists of 13 residues. CDR1 is SGHVS, CDR2 FNYEAQ, per germline. DNA for the CDR3: TGTGCCAGTGGGGCCCGCTCCTACAATGAGCAGTTCTTC. Its protein is CASGARSYNEQFF. The variable domain in full, completed from reference TRBV7-6 and TRBJ2-1, reads GAGVSQSPRYKVTKRGQDVALRCDPISGHVSLYWYRQALGQGPEFLTYFNYEAQQDKSGLPNDRFSAERPEGSISTLTIQRTEQRDSAMYRCASGARSYNEQFFGPGTRLTVL.

The chain carries TRBV11-1 and TRBJ2-7; D is possibly TRBD1 (6 bases). The ends were cut back, 5 bases at V and 0 bases at J, with 11 bases in the middle. Germline CDR1 and CDR2: SGHAT and FQDESV (reference sequence). This CDR3 is 14 amino acids long. The chain's CDR3 is CASSPNRDSYEQYF. CDR3 bases: TGTGCCAGCAGCCCGAACAGGGACTCCTACGAGCAGTACTTC.

CDR3 DNA sequence: TGTGCCAGCAGCTTGGGTCCAGGGAGGGCTACTGAAGCTTTCTTT. Its translation is CASSLGPGRATEAFF. The chain couples TRBV5-5 to TRBJ1-1, with a possible D match to TRBD1 (5 bases). This CDR3 region has 15 residues. V was trimmed by 0 bases and J by 5 bases, leaving 14 bases between them. Germline V gene data show CDR1 as SGHKS and CDR2 as YYEKEE (reference sequence).

This chain connects TRBV2 to TRBJ2-1; the D gene is possibly TRBD2 (5 bases). Between the trimmed V and J ends, which lost 0 bases and 0 bases, there was a span of 15 bases. The CDR3 contains 18 residues. From germline, CDR1 is SNHLY and CDR2 FYNNEI. The CDR3 DNA reads TGTGCCAGCAGTGAAGCGCTTGGGAGTCTACACTCCTACAATGAGCAGTTCTTC. It specifies CASSEALGSLHSYNEQFF.

The chain carries TRBV2 and TRBJ2-3; 14 bases line up with TRBD2. Germline V gene sequence: CDR1 SNHLY, CDR2 FYNNEI. The V gene end was trimmed by 6 bases and the J gene end by 1 base; junction bases not matched to a gene: 12. CDR3 length: 19 amino acids. In DNA form, the CDR3 reads TGTGCCAGCAGCTTTTCCGGGACTAGCGGGAGCGGGGGCACAGATACGCAGTATTTT. Protein: CASSFSGTSGSGGTDTQYF.

The chain has TRBV5-6 and TRBJ2-2; D might be TRBD1 (6 bases). CDR3 length: 15 amino acids. The V end lost 3 bases, the J end lost 1 base, and 10 bases lay between the germline ends. Germline-derived CDR1 and CDR2 are SGHDT and YYEEEE. The CDR3 loop reads CASSWGTLNTGELFF. In DNA, the CDR3 is TGTGCCAGCAGCTGGGGGACACTGAACACCGGGGAGCTGTTTTTT.

V usage is TRBV5-1 and J usage is TRBJ2-5, with 13 bases aligning to TRBD2. Germline V gene sequence: CDR1 SGHRS, CDR2 YFSETQ. The CDR3 spans 16 residues. V trimming: 1 base; J trimming: 4 bases; junction bases outside the gene matches: 4. The CDR3 nucleotides are TGCGCCAGCAGCTTGACCGGGACTAGCGGGACAGAGACCCAGTACTTC. Translating gives CASSLTGTSGTETQYF.

This sequence joins TRBV5-1 and TRBJ1-4, with 7 bases matching TRBD1. The CDR3 loop spans 15 amino acids. The germline V gene encodes CDR1 SGHRS and CDR2 YFSETQ. The junction had 5 bases not matched to a gene; V was cut back by 1 base and J by 5 bases. CDR3 bases: TGCGCCAGCAGCTTGCGACAGGGTATGAATGAAAAACTGTTTTTT. Its protein product is CASSLRQGMNEKLFF.

V gene TRBV6-1 combines with J gene TRBJ1-4, with D maybe TRBD1 (5 bases). Germline loops: CDR1 MNHNS, CDR2 SASEGT. This CDR3 is 13 amino acids long. The V end lost 7 bases, the J end lost 6 bases, and 12 bases lay between the germline ends. The CDR3 DNA is TGTGCCAGCAAGCGGGACGGGTATGAAAAACTGTTTTTT. Protein: CASKRDGYEKLFF.

V gene TRBV5-1 combines with J gene TRBJ2-3; D perhaps matches TRBD2 (6 bases). Trimming removed 4 bases from V and 4 bases from J, with 19 bases in between. Germline-derived CDR1 and CDR2 are SGHRS and YFSETQ. This CDR3 is built from 16 residues. This chain's CDR3 is CASSVLSSASPDTQYF. CDR3 nucleotide sequence: TGCGCCAGCAGCGTGCTATCTAGCGCCTCCCCAGATACGCAGTATTTT.

The chain joins TRBV6-1 to TRBJ2-6; no reliable D call. V lost 4 bases to trimming and J lost 0 bases, with 7 bases between them. Germline CDR1 is MNHNS and CDR2 is SASEGT. CDR3 length: 15 amino acids. The CDR3 sequence: CASSVSRSGANVLTF. CDR3 DNA sequence: TGTGCCAGCAGTGTCTCGCGCTCTGGGGCCAACGTCCTGACTTTC.

The chain couples TRBV18 to TRBJ1-3; 10 bases match TRBD1. The CDR3 runs 15 residues. V was pared by 2 bases and J by 3 bases, with 1 base of the junction left unmatched. The germline V gene has CDR1 KGHSH and CDR2 LQKENI. CDR3 in DNA: TGTGCCAGCTCACCATGGGACAGGGGTGGAAACACCATATATTTT. This encodes CASSPWDRGGNTIYF.

The CDR3 DNA follows: TGTGCCAGCAGTTACGGGGGTTCGAAGTACCAAGAGACCCAGTACTTC. It translates to CASSYGGSKYQETQYF. This sequence joins TRBV7-9 and TRBJ2-5, with a possible D match to TRBD2 (6 bases). Trimming removed 6 bases from V and 0 bases from J, with 17 bases in between. This CDR3 has 16 residues. Germline assignment: CDR1 SEHNR and CDR2 FQNEAQ (reference sequence).

The chain is built from TRBV11-2 and TRBJ1-6; 10 bases are a match to TRBD1. Unmatched junction bases numbered 3, after V lost 2 bases and J lost 8 bases. Germline V gives CDR1 SGHAT, CDR2 FQNNGV. CDR3 length: 15 residues. CDR3 nucleotides: TGTGCCAGCAGCTTAACGGGACAGGGGCATTCACCCCTCCACTTT. Translating it yields CASSLTGQGHSPLHF.